The rows below give T cell receptor beta chains drawn from one sample of a study of cytomegalovirus exposure and HLA in healthy donors. The assay was immunoSEQ multiplex PCR, and TCRdb's table has in-frame clones only and misses some. The sample lists hundreds of thousands of clones, more than 55% occurring once. Material for sequencing was PBMCs. The receptors were sampled from a female donor in good health and CMV-seronegative. CDR3s include the opening cysteine and the closing phenylalanine or tryptophan. D genes are given only for firm matches. For some rows the clone size is stated as once, few or many, or as a class when expanded; others skip it.

d_gene: NA
abundance: NA
v_gene: TRBV19
j_gene: TRBJ2-7
CDR3nt: TGTGCCAGCGGGCAGGGGGGCTACGAGCAGTACTTC
CDR3aa: CASGQGGYEQYF

d_gene: TRBD1
abundance: NA
v_gene: TRBV10-3
j_gene: TRBJ2-7
CDR3nt: TGTGCCATCAGTGTTTGGGACAGGTACGAGCAGTACTTC
CDR3aa: CAISVWDRYEQYF

d_gene: NA
abundance: NA
v_gene: TRBV7-2
j_gene: TRBJ2-1
CDR3nt: TGTGCCAGCAGCACCTGGACTAAGGATGAGCAGTTCTTC
CDR3aa: CASSTWTKDEQFF

d_gene: TRBD2
abundance: NA
v_gene: TRBV28
j_gene: TRBJ2-1
CDR3nt: TGTGCCAGCAGTTTATGGCTAGCGGGAGGCTACAATGAGCAGTTCTTC
CDR3aa: CASSLWLAGGYNEQFF

d_gene: TRBD1
abundance: NA
v_gene: TRBV14
j_gene: TRBJ1-2
CDR3nt: TGTGCCAGCAGCCAAGTCCGGACAGGGCGCTACACCTTC
CDR3aa: CASSQVRTGRYTF

d_gene: TRBD1
abundance: few
v_gene: TRBV5-1
j_gene: TRBJ2-2
CDR3nt: TGCGCCAGCAGGTGGACAGGAGAATACACCGGGGAGCTGTTTTTT
CDR3aa: CASRWTGEYTGELFF

d_gene: NA
abundance: once
v_gene: TRBV6-5
j_gene: TRBJ2-1
CDR3nt: TGTGCCAGCAGCCGGGACTACAGGGGGAATGAGCAGTTCTTC
CDR3aa: CASSRDYRGNEQFF

d_gene: NA
abundance: NA
v_gene: TRBV5-1
j_gene: TRBJ1-3
CDR3nt: TGCGCCAGTAAAGGAGGTACGGGAAACACCATATATTTT
CDR3aa: CASKGGTGNTIYF

d_gene: NA
abundance: NA
v_gene: TRBV6-1
j_gene: TRBJ2-7
CDR3nt: TGTGCCAGCAGACCGGGTCCAACTTACGAGCAGTACTTC
CDR3aa: CASRPGPTYEQYF

d_gene: TRBD1
abundance: NA
v_gene: TRBV14
j_gene: TRBJ1-2
CDR3nt: TGTGCCAGCAGCCAAGACTGGTCAGGGGGCGGCTACACCTTC
CDR3aa: CASSQDWSGGGYTF

d_gene: TRBD2
abundance: NA
v_gene: TRBV4-1
j_gene: TRBJ2-7
CDR3nt: TGCGCCAGCAGCCAAGAGAGCGGGAGTAACTCCGAGCAGTACTTC
CDR3aa: CASSQESGSNSEQYF

d_gene: NA
abundance: NA
v_gene: TRBV10-1
j_gene: TRBJ2-7
CDR3nt: TGCGCCAGCAGTGAGGGAGAACTCAATCCCTACGAGCAGTACTTC
CDR3aa: CASSEGELNPYEQYF

d_gene: NA
abundance: NA
v_gene: TRBV5-4
j_gene: TRBJ1-2
CDR3nt: TGTGCCAGCAGGGCAGGGTTAGCTAACTATGGCTACACCTTC
CDR3aa: CASRAGLANYGYTF

d_gene: NA
abundance: NA
v_gene: TRBV7-9
j_gene: TRBJ2-1
CDR3nt: TGTGCCAGCAGCTTAGTTGGAGGGCCGGGGAATGAGCAGTTCTTC
CDR3aa: CASSLVGGPGNEQFF

d_gene: TRBD2
abundance: NA
v_gene: TRBV7-9
j_gene: TRBJ2-5
CDR3nt: TGTGCCAGCAGCTCGACGCACCGGGAGGAAGAGACCCAGTACTTC
CDR3aa: CASSSTHREEETQYF

d_gene: TRBD1
abundance: NA
v_gene: TRBV11-1
j_gene: TRBJ2-1
CDR3nt: TGTGCCAGCAGCTTAGCATTACAGGGGGCCCCCAATGAGCAGTTCTTC
CDR3aa: CASSLALQGAPNEQFF

d_gene: NA
abundance: few
v_gene: TRBV27
j_gene: TRBJ2-3
CDR3nt: TGTGCCAGCAGGCTAAACACAGATACGCAGTATTTT
CDR3aa: CASRLNTDTQYF

d_gene: NA
abundance: NA
v_gene: TRBV14
j_gene: TRBJ2-5
CDR3nt: TGTGCCAGCAGCCAAGGAGAGTACCAAGAGACCCAGTACTTC
CDR3aa: CASSQGEYQETQYF

d_gene: NA
abundance: NA
v_gene: TRBV2
j_gene: TRBJ1-1
CDR3nt: TGTGCCAGCAGCTCAGGGTCCTCTGAAGCTTTCTTT
CDR3aa: CASSSGSSEAFF

d_gene: NA
abundance: once
v_gene: TRBV7-9
j_gene: TRBJ2-5
CDR3nt: TGTGCCAGCAGCTTATCGGGGGAGCAGTACTTC
CDR3aa: CASSLSGEQYF

d_gene: NA
abundance: once
v_gene: TRBV10-2
j_gene: TRBJ1-6
CDR3nt: TGCGCCAGCAGTCAATCCATTTCAGGGATGTTTCAGAATTCACCCCTCCACTTT
CDR3aa: CASSQSISGMFQNSPLHF

d_gene: TRBD1
abundance: NA
v_gene: TRBV18
j_gene: TRBJ1-3
CDR3nt: TGTGCCAGCTCACCGGACAGGGGAGACACCATATATTTT
CDR3aa: CASSPDRGDTIYF

d_gene: NA
abundance: NA
v_gene: TRBV19
j_gene: TRBJ2-1
CDR3nt: TGTGCCAGTAGTATCTCGGAGCTTACCTACAATGAGCAGTTCTTC
CDR3aa: CASSISELTYNEQFF

d_gene: NA
abundance: NA
v_gene: TRBV6-5
j_gene: TRBJ2-2
CDR3nt: TGTGCCAGCAGTCAGACTTTTACCGGGGAGCTGTTTTTT
CDR3aa: CASSQTFTGELFF

d_gene: NA
abundance: few
v_gene: TRBV14
j_gene: TRBJ1-4
CDR3nt: TGTGCCAGCAGCCAAGAAAACATCGGGGTCAGTGAAAAACTGTTTTTT
CDR3aa: CASSQENIGVSEKLFF

d_gene: TRBD1
abundance: NA
v_gene: TRBV5-1
j_gene: TRBJ1-2
CDR3nt: TGCGCCAGCAGCTTGGCGAGACAGGGAATTAAAGGGGCTAACTATGGCTACACCTTC
CDR3aa: CASSLARQGIKGANYGYTF

d_gene: TRBD2
abundance: NA
v_gene: TRBV15
j_gene: TRBJ2-5
CDR3nt: TGTGCCACCAGCAGAGATCGGGCTAGCGGGAGGTATGAGACCCAGTACTTC
CDR3aa: CATSRDRASGRYETQYF

d_gene: NA
abundance: NA
v_gene: TRBV19
j_gene: TRBJ1-5
CDR3nt: TGTGCCACCTCGACAGGCAATCAGCCCCAGCATTTT
CDR3aa: CATSTGNQPQHF

d_gene: NA
abundance: NA
v_gene: TRBV28
j_gene: TRBJ1-5
CDR3nt: TGTGCCAGCAGTTTGGGAGGTCAGCCCCAGCATTTT
CDR3aa: CASSLGGQPQHF

d_gene: TRBD1
abundance: NA
v_gene: TRBV2
j_gene: TRBJ1-1
CDR3nt: TGTGCCAGCGGAGGGGACAGACTGAACACTGAAGCTTTCTTT
CDR3aa: CASGGDRLNTEAFF

d_gene: TRBD1
abundance: NA
v_gene: TRBV7-6
j_gene: TRBJ2-7
CDR3nt: TGTGCCAGCAGCGACAAGACAGGGCGTAACCTCTACGAGCAGTACTTC
CDR3aa: CASSDKTGRNLYEQYF

d_gene: TRBD1
abundance: NA
v_gene: TRBV6-1
j_gene: TRBJ2-7
CDR3nt: TGTGCCAGCAGTGAACAGTGGGTTGGGACAGGGGCTTCCGAGCAGTACTTC
CDR3aa: CASSEQWVGTGASEQYF

d_gene: TRBD1
abundance: NA
v_gene: TRBV7-9
j_gene: TRBJ2-7
CDR3nt: TGTGCCAGCAGCTTCCGGGACAGGGTATCCTACGAGCAGTACTTC
CDR3aa: CASSFRDRVSYEQYF

d_gene: TRBD2
abundance: NA
v_gene: TRBV4-1
j_gene: TRBJ2-7
CDR3nt: TGCGCCAGCAGCCTCCTTCTAGCGGGAGATGAAGAGCAGTACTTC
CDR3aa: CASSLLLAGDEEQYF

d_gene: NA
abundance: NA
v_gene: TRBV7-9
j_gene: TRBJ2-3
CDR3nt: TGTGCCAGCAGCCCCGCGATCGGGGAAGATACGCAGTATTTT
CDR3aa: CASSPAIGEDTQYF

d_gene: TRBD1
abundance: NA
v_gene: TRBV18
j_gene: TRBJ1-1
CDR3nt: TGTGCCAGCTCACCCGAGACAGGGGCAGCCACTGAAGCTTTCTTT
CDR3aa: CASSPETGAATEAFF

d_gene: TRBD2
abundance: NA
v_gene: TRBV5-6
j_gene: TRBJ2-5
CDR3nt: TGTGCCAGCAGCTTACCTAGCGGGAGCCAAGAGACCCAGTACTTC
CDR3aa: CASSLPSGSQETQYF

d_gene: TRBD2
abundance: few
v_gene: TRBV5-1
j_gene: TRBJ2-7
CDR3nt: TGCGCCAGCAGGCGGGGAGGGACCTACGAGCAGTACTTC
CDR3aa: CASRRGGTYEQYF

d_gene: NA
abundance: NA
v_gene: TRBV11-2
j_gene: TRBJ2-5
CDR3nt: TGTGCCAGCAGCTTAGGTTCCAAGCGAGAGACCCAGTACTTC
CDR3aa: CASSLGSKRETQYF

d_gene: NA
abundance: few
v_gene: TRBV27
j_gene: TRBJ2-7
CDR3nt: TGTGCCAGCAGTTTATTCGCGGCAGCCCCCTACGAGCAGTACTTC
CDR3aa: CASSLFAAAPYEQYF

d_gene: NA
abundance: NA
v_gene: TRBV9
j_gene: TRBJ2-3
CDR3nt: TGTGCCAGCAGCGTAACAGGTGGGGAAGATACGCAGTATTTT
CDR3aa: CASSVTGGEDTQYF

d_gene: TRBD1
abundance: NA
v_gene: TRBV5-8
j_gene: TRBJ2-2
CDR3nt: TGTGCCAGCAGCTCGTTGACAGGGCAGACCGGGGAGCTGTTTTTT
CDR3aa: CASSSLTGQTGELFF

d_gene: TRBD1
abundance: NA
v_gene: TRBV5-6
j_gene: TRBJ2-3
CDR3nt: TGTGCCAGCAGCAACAGGGGGCGCGGAACAGATACGCAGTATTTT
CDR3aa: CASSNRGRGTDTQYF

d_gene: NA
abundance: NA
v_gene: TRBV9
j_gene: TRBJ1-5
CDR3nt: TGTGCCAGCAGCCCTTGGGGCGACACGCAGCCCCAGCATTTT
CDR3aa: CASSPWGDTQPQHF

d_gene: NA
abundance: NA
v_gene: TRBV16
j_gene: TRBJ2-7
CDR3nt: TGTGCCAGCAGCGATAGACTGGGCTCCTACGAGCAGTACTTC
CDR3aa: CASSDRLGSYEQYF

d_gene: TRBD1
abundance: few
v_gene: TRBV18
j_gene: TRBJ1-5
CDR3nt: TGTGCCAGCTCACCCCGTATGCCCGACAGGGGATATCAGCCCCAGCATTTT
CDR3aa: CASSPRMPDRGYQPQHF

d_gene: NA
abundance: NA
v_gene: TRBV28
j_gene: TRBJ1-2
CDR3nt: TGTGCCAGCAGTCTCCGGGACATTCAACATGGCTACACCTTC
CDR3aa: CASSLRDIQHGYTF

d_gene: NA
abundance: NA
v_gene: TRBV30
j_gene: TRBJ2-3
CDR3nt: TGTGCCTGGAATCGGCAGGGGATCGCAGATACGCAGTATTTT
CDR3aa: CAWNRQGIADTQYF

d_gene: NA
abundance: NA
v_gene: TRBV6-5
j_gene: TRBJ1-1
CDR3nt: TGTGCCAGCAGTTACTCCGAACTCATAATGAACACTGAAGCTTTCTTT
CDR3aa: CASSYSELIMNTEAFF